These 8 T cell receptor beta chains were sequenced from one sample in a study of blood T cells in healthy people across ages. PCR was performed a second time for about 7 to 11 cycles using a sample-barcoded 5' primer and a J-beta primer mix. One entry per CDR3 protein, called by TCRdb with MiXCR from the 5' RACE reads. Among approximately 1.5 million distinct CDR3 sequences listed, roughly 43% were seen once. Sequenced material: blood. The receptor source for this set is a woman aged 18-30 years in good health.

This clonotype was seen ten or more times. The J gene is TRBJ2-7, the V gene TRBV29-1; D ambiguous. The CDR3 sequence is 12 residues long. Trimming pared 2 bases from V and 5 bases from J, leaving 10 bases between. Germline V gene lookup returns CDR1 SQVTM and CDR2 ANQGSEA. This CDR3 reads CSVERNGNEQYF. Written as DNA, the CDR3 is TGCAGCGTTGAAAGGAATGGTAACGAGCAGTACTTC.

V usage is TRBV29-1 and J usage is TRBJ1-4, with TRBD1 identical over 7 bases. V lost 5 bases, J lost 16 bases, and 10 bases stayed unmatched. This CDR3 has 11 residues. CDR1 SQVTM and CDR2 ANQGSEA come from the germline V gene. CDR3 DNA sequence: TGCAGCGTTCGGTCCGGACAGGCGACGTTTTTT. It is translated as CSVRSGQATFF.

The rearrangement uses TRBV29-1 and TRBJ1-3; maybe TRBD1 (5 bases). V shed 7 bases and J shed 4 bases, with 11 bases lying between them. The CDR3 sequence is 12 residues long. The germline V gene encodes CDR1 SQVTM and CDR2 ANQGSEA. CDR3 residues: CSGTTGGNTIYF. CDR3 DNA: TGCAGCGGTACTACAGGCGGAAACACCATATATTTT. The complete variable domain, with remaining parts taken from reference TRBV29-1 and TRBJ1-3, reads SAVISQKPSRDICQRGTSLTIQCQVDSQVTMMFWYRQQPGQSLTLIATANQGSEATYESGFVIDKFPISRPNLTFSTLTVSNMSPEDSSIYLCSGTTGGNTIYFGEGSWLTVV.

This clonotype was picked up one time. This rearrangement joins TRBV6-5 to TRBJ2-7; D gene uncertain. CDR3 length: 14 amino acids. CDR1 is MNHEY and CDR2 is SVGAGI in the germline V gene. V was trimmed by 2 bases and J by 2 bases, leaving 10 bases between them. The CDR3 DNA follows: TGTGCCAGCAGTTACATTGGCAGGACCTACGAGCAGTACTTC. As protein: CASSYIGRTYEQYF.

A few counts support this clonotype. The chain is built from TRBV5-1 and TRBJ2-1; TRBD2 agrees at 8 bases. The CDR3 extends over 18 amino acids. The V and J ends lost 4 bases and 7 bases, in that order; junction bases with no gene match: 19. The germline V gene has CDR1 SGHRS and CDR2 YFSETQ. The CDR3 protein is CASSRRAGVSDGVNEQFF. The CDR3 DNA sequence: TGCGCCAGCAGCCGAAGAGCGGGAGTCAGCGATGGGGTGAATGAGCAGTTCTTC.

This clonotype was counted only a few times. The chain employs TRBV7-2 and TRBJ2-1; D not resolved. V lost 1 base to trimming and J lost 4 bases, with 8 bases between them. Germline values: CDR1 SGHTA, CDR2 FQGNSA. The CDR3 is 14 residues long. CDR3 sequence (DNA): TGTGCCAGCAGCTTAGATTACGGATACAATGAGCAGTTCTTC. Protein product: CASSLDYGYNEQFF.

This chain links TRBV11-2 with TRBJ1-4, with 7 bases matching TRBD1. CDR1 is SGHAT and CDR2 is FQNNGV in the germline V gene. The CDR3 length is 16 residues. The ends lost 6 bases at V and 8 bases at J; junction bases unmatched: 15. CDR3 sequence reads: CASRAIRDSGKEKLFF. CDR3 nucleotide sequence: TGTGCCAGCAGGGCGATCCGGGACAGCGGGAAAGAAAAACTGTTTTTT.

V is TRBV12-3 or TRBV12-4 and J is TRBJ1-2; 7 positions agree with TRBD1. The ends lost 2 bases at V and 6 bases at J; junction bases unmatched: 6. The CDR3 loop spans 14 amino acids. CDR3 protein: CASSLFLTGNGYTF. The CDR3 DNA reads TGTGCCAGCAGTTTATTTTTGACAGGGAATGGCTACACCTTC.